This TCR beta chain appears in the sequencing data of a study of blood T cell repertoires in COVID-19. The V and J ends lost 1 base and 3 bases, in that order; junction bases with no gene match: 6. CDR1 and CDR2 (germline): SEHNR, FQNEAQ (reference sequence). This CDR3 is 17 amino acids long. Seattle participants joined during active infection and were tracked over time. As handled by the study authors: Estimated nucleated cell counts came from reference gene primer amplification. Data came from immunoSEQ multiplex PCR; TCRdb stores just in-frame clones and leaves some out. That table is the source of V, J and clone size, and D and trimming were worked out from the DNA. The sample includes around 400,000 clones, 87% of them seen just once.

V and J are TRBV7-9 and TRBJ2-5; TRBD2 agrees at 12 bases. What was sequenced was peripheral blood. This sequence was found in a woman in her fifties or sixties with COVID-19, enrolled during active disease. CDR3 amino acids: CASSLVVTSGGKETQYF. DNA of the CDR3: TGTGCCAGCAGCTTAGTGGTGACTAGCGGGGGAAAAGAGACCCAGTACTTC.